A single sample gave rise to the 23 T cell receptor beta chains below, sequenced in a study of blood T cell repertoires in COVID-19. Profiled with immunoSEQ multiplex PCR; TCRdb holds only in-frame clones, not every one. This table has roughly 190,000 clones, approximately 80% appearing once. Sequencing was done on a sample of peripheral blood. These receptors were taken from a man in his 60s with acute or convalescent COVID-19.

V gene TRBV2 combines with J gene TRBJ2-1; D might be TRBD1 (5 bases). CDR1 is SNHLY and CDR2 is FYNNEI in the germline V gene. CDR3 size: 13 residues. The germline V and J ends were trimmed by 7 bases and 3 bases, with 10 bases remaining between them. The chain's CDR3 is CASTTGNYNEQFF. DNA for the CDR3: TGTGCCAGCACCACAGGTAACTACAATGAGCAGTTCTTC.

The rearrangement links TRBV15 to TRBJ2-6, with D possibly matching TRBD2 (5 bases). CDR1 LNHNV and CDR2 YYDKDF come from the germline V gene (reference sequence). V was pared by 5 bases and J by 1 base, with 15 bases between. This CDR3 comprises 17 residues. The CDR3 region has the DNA TGTGCCACCAGCTCCCTTCGGGGTGGTTCTGGGGCCAACGTCCTGACTTTC. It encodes CATSSLRGGSGANVLTF.

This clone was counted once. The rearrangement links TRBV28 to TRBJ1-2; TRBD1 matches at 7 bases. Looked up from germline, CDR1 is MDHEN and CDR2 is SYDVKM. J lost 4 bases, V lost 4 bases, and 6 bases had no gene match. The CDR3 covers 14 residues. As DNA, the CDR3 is TGTGCCAGCAGTTCCCGGACAGGTCTCTATGGCTACACCTTC. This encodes CASSSRTGLYGYTF.

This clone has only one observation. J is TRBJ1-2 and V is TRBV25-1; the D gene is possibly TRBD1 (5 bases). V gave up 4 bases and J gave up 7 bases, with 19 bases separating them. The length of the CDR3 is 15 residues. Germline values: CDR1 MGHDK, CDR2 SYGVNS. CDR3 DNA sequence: TGTGCCAGCAGTGTAGGCCCAATGGAGGGACGTGGCTACACCTTC. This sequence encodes CASSVGPMEGRGYTF.

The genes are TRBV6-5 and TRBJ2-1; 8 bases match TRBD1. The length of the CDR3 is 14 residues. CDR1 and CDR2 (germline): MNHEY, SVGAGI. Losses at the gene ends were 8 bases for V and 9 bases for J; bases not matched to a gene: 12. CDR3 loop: CASARDRPNGEQFF. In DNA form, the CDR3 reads TGTGCCAGCGCTCGGGACAGGCCCAATGGTGAGCAGTTCTTC.

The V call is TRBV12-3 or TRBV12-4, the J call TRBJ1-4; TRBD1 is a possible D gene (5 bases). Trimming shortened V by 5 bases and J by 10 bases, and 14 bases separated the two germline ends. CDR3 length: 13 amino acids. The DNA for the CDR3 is TGTGCCAGCAGTCGATTACAGGTTTCAAAACTGTTTTTT. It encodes CASSRLQVSKLFF.

The CDR3 nucleotides read TGTGCCAGCAGTTCGAACAACGACAGGGGTAACTACGAGCAGTACTTC. Translating gives CASSSNNDRGNYEQYF. The chain joins TRBV28 to TRBJ2-7, with 8 nucleotides matching TRBD1. Germline CDR1 reads MDHEN; CDR2 reads SYDVKM. The V gene end was trimmed by 4 bases and the J gene end by 3 bases; junction bases not matched to a gene: 11. The CDR3 spans 16 residues.

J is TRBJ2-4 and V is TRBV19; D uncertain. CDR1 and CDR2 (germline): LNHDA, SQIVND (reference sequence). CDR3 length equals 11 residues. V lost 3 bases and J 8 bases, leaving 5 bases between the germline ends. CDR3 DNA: TGTGCCAGTAGTATGAGAGACATTCAGTACTTC. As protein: CASSMRDIQYF. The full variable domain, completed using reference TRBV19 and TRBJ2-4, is DGGITQSPKYLFRKEGQNVTLSCEQNLNHDAMYWYRQDPGQGLRLIYYSQIVNDFQKGDIAEGYSVSREKKESFPLTVTSAQKNPTAFYLCASSMRDIQYFGAGTRLSVL.

The CDR3 loop reads CASSISGDRSYGYTF. CDR3 bases: TGTGCCAGTAGTATTTCAGGGGACAGGAGCTATGGCTACACCTTC. The genes are TRBV19 and TRBJ1-2, with 8 bases lining up with TRBD1. The junction had 7 bases not matched to a gene; V was cut back by 3 bases and J by 4 bases. Germline assignment: CDR1 LNHDA and CDR2 SQIVND (reference sequence). This CDR3 has 15 residues.

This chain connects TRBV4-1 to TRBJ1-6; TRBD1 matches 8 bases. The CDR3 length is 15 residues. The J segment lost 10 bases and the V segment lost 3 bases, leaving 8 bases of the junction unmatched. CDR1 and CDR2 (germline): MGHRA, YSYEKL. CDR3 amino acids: CASSQLGNRGSPLHF. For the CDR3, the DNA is TGCGCCAGCAGCCAGCTGGGGAACAGGGGGTCACCCCTCCACTTT.

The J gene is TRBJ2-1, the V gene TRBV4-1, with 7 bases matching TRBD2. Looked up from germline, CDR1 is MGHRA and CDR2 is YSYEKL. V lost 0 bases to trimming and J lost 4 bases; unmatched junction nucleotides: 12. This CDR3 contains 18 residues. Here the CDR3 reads CASSQDSWLSGRYNEQFF. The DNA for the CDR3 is TGCGCCAGCAGCCAAGATTCCTGGCTTAGCGGGCGATACAATGAGCAGTTCTTC.

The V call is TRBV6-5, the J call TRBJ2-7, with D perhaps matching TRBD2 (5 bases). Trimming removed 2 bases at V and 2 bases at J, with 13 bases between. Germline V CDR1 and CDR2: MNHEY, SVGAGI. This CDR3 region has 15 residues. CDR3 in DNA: TGTGCCAGCAGTTACGAGGACGGGAACACCTACGAGCAGTACTTC. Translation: CASSYEDGNTYEQYF.

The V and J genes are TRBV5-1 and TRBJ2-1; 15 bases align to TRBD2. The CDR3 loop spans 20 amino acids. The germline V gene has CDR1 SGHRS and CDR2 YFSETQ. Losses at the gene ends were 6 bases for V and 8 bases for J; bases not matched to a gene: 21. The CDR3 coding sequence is TGCGCCAGCACCAATGCCGGACTAGCGGGAGGGATGGAGAGAATCCATGAGCAGTTCTTC. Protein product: CASTNAGLAGGMERIHEQFF.

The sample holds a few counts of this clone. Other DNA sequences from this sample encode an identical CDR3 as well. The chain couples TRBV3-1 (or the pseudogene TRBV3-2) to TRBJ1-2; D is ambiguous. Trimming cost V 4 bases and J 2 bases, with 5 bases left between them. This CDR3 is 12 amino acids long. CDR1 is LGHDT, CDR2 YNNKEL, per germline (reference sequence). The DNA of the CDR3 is TGTGCCAGCAGCCCAGGAAACTATGGCTACACCTTC. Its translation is CASSPGNYGYTF.

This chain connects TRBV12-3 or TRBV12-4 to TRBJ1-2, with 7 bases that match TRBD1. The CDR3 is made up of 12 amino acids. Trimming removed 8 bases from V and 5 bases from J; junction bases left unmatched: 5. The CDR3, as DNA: TGTGCCAGCCATGACAGGGTGTATGGCTACACCTTC. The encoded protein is CASHDRVYGYTF.

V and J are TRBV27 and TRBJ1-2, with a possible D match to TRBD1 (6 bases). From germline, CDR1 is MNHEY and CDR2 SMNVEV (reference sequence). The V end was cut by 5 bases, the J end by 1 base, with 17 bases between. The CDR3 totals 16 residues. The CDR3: CASSPTYRQDNYGYTF. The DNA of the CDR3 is TGTGCCAGCAGTCCCACCTATCGACAGGATAACTATGGCTACACCTTC.

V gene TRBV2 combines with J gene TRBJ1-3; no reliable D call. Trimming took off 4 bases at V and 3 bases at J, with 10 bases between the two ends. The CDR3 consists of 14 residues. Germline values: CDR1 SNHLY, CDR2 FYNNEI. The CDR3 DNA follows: TGTGCCAGCAGTGGTACGGGGAATGGAAACACCATATATTTT. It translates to CASSGTGNGNTIYF. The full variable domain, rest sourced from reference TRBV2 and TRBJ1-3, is EPEVTQTPSHQVTQMGQEVILRCVPISNHLYFYWYRQILGQKVEFLVSFYNNEISEKSEIFDDQFSVERPDGSNFTLKIRSTKLEDSAMYFCASSGTGNGNTIYFGEGSWLTVV.

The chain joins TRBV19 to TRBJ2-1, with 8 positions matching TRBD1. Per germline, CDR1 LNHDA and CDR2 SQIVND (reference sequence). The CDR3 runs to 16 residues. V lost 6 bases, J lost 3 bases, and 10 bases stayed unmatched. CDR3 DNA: TGTGCCAGTAGCCGGACTTCCGGGACAGGCTACAATGAGCAGTTCTTC. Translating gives CASSRTSGTGYNEQFF.

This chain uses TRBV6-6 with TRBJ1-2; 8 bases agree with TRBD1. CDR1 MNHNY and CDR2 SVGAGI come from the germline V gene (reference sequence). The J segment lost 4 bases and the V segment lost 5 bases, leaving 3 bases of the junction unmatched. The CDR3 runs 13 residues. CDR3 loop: CASSQDRVYGYTF. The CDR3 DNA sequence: TGTGCCAGCAGTCAGGACAGGGTCTATGGCTACACCTTC.

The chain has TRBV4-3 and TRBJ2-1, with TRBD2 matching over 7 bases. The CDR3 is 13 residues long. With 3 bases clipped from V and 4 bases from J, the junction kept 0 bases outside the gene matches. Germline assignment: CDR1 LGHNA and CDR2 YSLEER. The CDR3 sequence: CASSQGGYNEQFF. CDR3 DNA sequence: TGCGCCAGCAGCCAGGGGGGGTACAATGAGCAGTTCTTC.

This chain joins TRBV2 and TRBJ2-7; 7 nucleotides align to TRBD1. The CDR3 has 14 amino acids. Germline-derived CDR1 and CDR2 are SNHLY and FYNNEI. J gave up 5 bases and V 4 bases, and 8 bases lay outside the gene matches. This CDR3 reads CASSARQGGNEQYF. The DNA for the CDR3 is TGTGCCAGCAGTGCCCGACAGGGTGGCAACGAGCAGTACTTC.

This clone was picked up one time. CDR3 residues: CASSLPHGDGYTF. The CDR3 nucleotides are TGTGCCAGCAGCTTACCCCACGGTGATGGCTACACCTTC. The rearrangement uses TRBV11-3 and TRBJ1-2; no reliable D call. CDR1 is SGHNT, CDR2 YENEEA, per germline. The CDR3 has 13 residues. The ends were cut back, 2 bases at V and 6 bases at J, with 10 bases in the middle.

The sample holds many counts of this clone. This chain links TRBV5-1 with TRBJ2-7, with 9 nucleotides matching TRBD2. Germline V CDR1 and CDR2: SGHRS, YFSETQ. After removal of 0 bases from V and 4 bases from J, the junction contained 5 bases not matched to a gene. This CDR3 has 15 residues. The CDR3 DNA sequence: TGCGCCAGCAGCTTGGCGGCGGGGGGGCCGTACGAGCAGTACTTC. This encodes CASSLAAGGPYEQYF.